This record looks at one T cell receptor (beta chain) sequence and its context. The antigen is not known. The data derive from a study of shared clonotypes between healthy human individuals. Notes on the study in general: Generation probability values for non-shared clonotypes were lower than those for clonotypes shared by all four donors. Compared with memory subsets, naive subsets generally had larger estimated richness.

TCRdb's table, derived via immunoSEQ multiplex PCR, lists solely in-frame clones and lacks some. The table has approximately 710,000 clones, about 90% seen once. The CDR3 length is 13 residues. Germline values: CDR1 MDHEN, CDR2 SYDVKM. Trimming removed 3 bases at V and 5 bases at J, with 8 bases between. Sequenced material: memory CD8+ T cells from PBMCs. Documented subset: CD45RO+ cells pooled with CCR7-negative TemRA cells. The chain is built from TRBV28 and TRBJ2-4; no firm D call. This clonotype was obtained from a young man in good health. Some clones in this sample may be carry-over from other donors' samples. The CDR3 nucleotides read TGTGCCAGCAGTTTCTCCCCCCAAAACATTCAGTACTTC. This translates into CASSFSPQNIQYF.